This is a list of T cell receptor beta chains from one sample in a study of T cell responses to AZD1222 COVID-19 vaccine. Repertoires were generated with immunoSEQ multiplex PCR, while TCRdb's copy carries only in-frame clones and drops some. The sample yields 120,000 or so clones, 86% seen once. Source: peripheral blood, taken 28 days after the second AZD1222 dose. These receptors were taken from an adult who received the AZD1222 COVID-19 vaccine. The CDR3 runs from the conserved cysteine through the conserved F or W. A D gene is named only where the DNA matches it firmly. Some rows have no size entry. The others give once, few or many, or a class for an expanded clone.

V gene	clone size	J gene	D gene	CDR3 protein
TRBV9	NA	TRBJ1-2	NA	CASSGGQFPNGYTF
TRBV7-9	NA	TRBJ1-1	NA	CASSMPVRGKGTEAFF
TRBV6-1	NA	TRBJ1-4	NA	CASSEAFSREMEKLFF
TRBV7-2	NA	TRBJ2-7	TRBD2	CASSFQNRLLAGMEEQYF
TRBV27	NA	TRBJ2-1	TRBD2	CASSPRRGDRDEQFF
TRBV6-5	NA	TRBJ2-7	TRBD1	CASSYRDRGPYEQYF
TRBV6-5	NA	TRBJ2-1	NA	CASSRRQEQNEQFF
TRBV10-2	NA	TRBJ1-3	NA	CASSQKKGVAGNTIYF
TRBV28	once	TRBJ2-7	NA	CASSSGPGPEQYF
TRBV2	NA	TRBJ2-5	NA	CASSGGLQETQYF
TRBV18	NA	TRBJ1-4	NA	CASAIGIGREKLFF
TRBV29-1	NA	TRBJ2-1	TRBD2	CSVETSGYNEQFF
TRBV9	NA	TRBJ2-2	TRBD1	CASSLGQGATGELFF
TRBV30	NA	TRBJ1-3	TRBD1	CAWARTGVSGNTIYF
TRBV13	NA	TRBJ1-6	NA	CASSRWGGTSPLHF
TRBV16	few	TRBJ1-6	NA	CASSQSRERGAPLHF
TRBV30	NA	TRBJ1-6	TRBD1	CAFERGQGVSPLHF
TRBV19	NA	TRBJ1-3	NA	CASTSRGVNSGNTIYF
TRBV19	NA	TRBJ1-4	NA	CASSIQTGKGEKLFF
TRBV18	NA	TRBJ1-2	TRBD1	CASSPGQGNYGYTF
TRBV11-3	NA	TRBJ2-5	NA	CASSLGWGGAGEETQYF
TRBV9	NA	TRBJ1-3	NA	CASSLAGGVGGNTIYF